Listed below are T cell receptor beta chains from one sample, sequenced in a study of blood T cells in healthy people across ages. MiXCR, applied by TCRdb to the 5' RACE reads, yields one record per CDR3 protein. The sample shows fewer than 2,000,000 distinct CDR3 sequences, about 39% of them seen only once. Specimen: blood. These receptors originate from a human donor in good health. The CDR3 runs from the conserved cysteine through the conserved F or W. The order of the fields is D gene, V gene, J gene, CDR3 length, clone size, CDR3 DNA, CDR3 protein. D genes are given only for firm matches. Size tells how often a clone was seen (once, few, many) or the class of an expanded clone, and some rows leave it out.

TRBD2	TRBV27	TRBJ2-7	14	-	TGTGCCAGCAGTTTGGCGGGGGGGCCATTCGAGCAGTACTTC	CASSLAGGPFEQYF
-	TRBV24-1	TRBJ2-3	14	few	TGTGCCACCAGTGACGGCTCTAGCACAGATACGCAGTATTTT	CATSDGSSTDTQYF
TRBD1	TRBV6-2/TRBV6-3	TRBJ2-2	14	-	TGTGCCAGCGGCCGGGACAGAAGCACCGGGGAGCTGTTTTTT	CASGRDRSTGELFF
TRBD1	TRBV20-1	TRBJ2-7	13	-	TGCAGTGTCCCCGGGACAGCATCCTACGAGCAGTACTTC	CSVPGTASYEQYF
-	TRBV4-3	TRBJ2-4	15	-	TGCGCCAGCAGCCGCTGGGTGGAGTCCAAAAACATTCAGTACTTC	CASSRWVESKNIQYF
-	TRBV7-8	TRBJ2-2	15	-	TGTGCCAGCAGCTTAGCGTGGCAGTCCACCGGGGAGCTGTTTTTT	CASSLAWQSTGELFF
-	TRBV6-6	TRBJ2-7	14	-	TGTGCCAGCCACCGAGGAAGAGGCTCCTACGAGCAGTACTTC	CASHRGRGSYEQYF
TRBD1	TRBV11-2	TRBJ2-5	15	-	TGTGCCAGCAAACATGCCAGGGGGCCGGGAGAGACCCAGTACTTC	CASKHARGPGETQYF
TRBD1	TRBV5-1	TRBJ1-4	15	few	TGCGCCAGCAGCGCCCTCGGGACAGATGGAGAAAAACTGTTTTTT	CASSALGTDGEKLFF
TRBD2	TRBV29-1	TRBJ2-3	16	-	TGCAGCGTTGTTAAGCGGGGGCCTCTGAGCACAGATACGCAGTATTTT	CSVVKRGPLSTDTQYF
-	TRBV7-8	TRBJ2-7	13	once	TGTGCCAGTCGACACAGGGCTACCTACGAGCAGTACTTC	CASRHRATYEQYF
-	TRBV7-9	TRBJ1-6	13	-	TGTGCCAGCAGGCAAGAGAGGGATTCACCCCTCCACTTT	CASRQERDSPLHF
-	TRBV15	TRBJ2-7	13	many	TGTGCCACCAGCAGAGATGAAGGATACGAGCAGTACTTC	CATSRDEGYEQYF
TRBD1	TRBV2	TRBJ2-2	14	-	TGTGCCAGCATTCCCAGGGGGTCCACCGGGGAGCTGTTTTTT	CASIPRGSTGELFF
-	TRBV7-2	TRBJ1-2	14	-	TGTGCCAGCAGCTTAGAGGGGAATTACTGTGGCTACACCTTC	CASSLEGNYCGYTF
-	TRBV11-2	TRBJ1-5	14	few	TGTGCCAGCAGTCAAGGGGGGATTAATCAGCCCCAGCATTTT	CASSQGGINQPQHF
-	TRBV20-1	TRBJ2-3	16	-	TGCAGTGCTAGAGATAGGGCTAGCCAAAGCACAGATACGCAGTATTTT	CSARDRASQSTDTQYF
TRBD2	TRBV2	TRBJ2-1	15	-	TGTGCCAGCAGTGAACTAGCGGGGCTCTACAATGAGCAGTTCTTC	CASSELAGLYNEQFF
-	TRBV6-5	TRBJ2-1	11	many	TGTGCCAGCAATCGTGGGAATGAGCAGTTCTTC	CASNRGNEQFF
TRBD1	TRBV10-3	TRBJ1-2	15	few	TGTGCCATCACCTCCGGGACAGGGGATGACTATGGCTACACCTTC	CAITSGTGDDYGYTF
-	TRBV10-3	TRBJ2-6	19	-	TGTGCCATCAGTGATCCGGGCCGACTAGGGATGGCTGGGGCCAACGTCCTGACTTTC	CAISDPGRLGMAGANVLTF
-	TRBV7-9	TRBJ1-1	10	few	TGTGCCAGCAGCTTATACGAAGCTTTCTTT	CASSLYEAFF
-	TRBV7-9	TRBJ2-1	14	-	TGTGCCAGCAGCTTAGTGACAACTTACAATGAGCAGTTCTTC	CASSLVTTYNEQFF
TRBD1	TRBV10-3	TRBJ1-2	14	few	TGTGCCATCAGTGAGTCCTTGGACAGGGACGGCTACACCTTC	CAISESLDRDGYTF
TRBD2	TRBV4-2	TRBJ2-1	15	many	TGTGCCAGCAGCCAGCCGGGACTAGCGGGGGCTCGCACGTTCTTC	CASSQPGLAGARTFF
TRBD1	TRBV29-1	TRBJ2-1	12	-	TGCAGCGTCGCACCAGGGGGCGATGAGCAGTTCTTC	CSVAPGGDEQFF
-	TRBV12-3/TRBV12-4	TRBJ1-1	10	-	TGTGCCAGCAGTTTAGTTGGAGCTTTCTTT	CASSLVGAFF
-	TRBV7-9	TRBJ2-5	13	many	TGTGCCAGCAGCCGGTCGGGGCTGGAGACCCAGTACTTC	CASSRSGLETQYF
-	TRBV21-1	TRBJ2-7	16	few	TGTGCCAGCAGCACTACGTCCGGGCCAAGGCTATACGAGCAGTACTTC	CASSTTSGPRLYEQYF
-	TRBV10-3	TRBJ1-1	14	-	TGTGCCATCAGCTCGACATCCATGAACACTGAAGCTTTCTTT	CAISSTSMNTEAFF
-	TRBV20-1	TRBJ1-5	13	-	TGCAGTGCTGCCCGTAGGGGGTTGGGGACCCAGCATTTT	CSAARRGLGTQHF
TRBD1	TRBV30	TRBJ2-1	14	-	TGTGCCTGGGCCAGGGACAGGGTCGGAAATGAGCAGTTCTTC	CAWARDRVGNEQFF
TRBD1	TRBV28	TRBJ1-2	13	-	TGTGCCAGCATAACTGGGACAGGCTATGGCTACACCTTC	CASITGTGYGYTF
-	TRBV5-1	TRBJ2-7	12	-	TGCGCCAGCAGAAAAGGGACCTACGGGCAGTACTTC	CASRKGTYGQYF
-	TRBV6-5	TRBJ1-2	15	-	TGTGCCAGCAGTTACCTCAGGGCCCTCAACTATGGCTACACCTTC	CASSYLRALNYGYTF
-	TRBV5-5	TRBJ2-2	16	-	TGTGCCAGCAGCTTGAGAGCAGGGAGTAACACCGGGGAGCTGTTTTTT	CASSLRAGSNTGELFF
-	TRBV4-2	TRBJ2-4	16	few	TGTGCCAGCAGCCCTCAAACGGGGCGGGGTGGGAACATTCAGTACTTC	CASSPQTGRGGNIQYF
TRBD2	TRBV7-2	TRBJ2-1	19	-	TGTGCCAGCAGCTCTAGTCGGGGGGGACTAGCGGGGAGGAACAATGAGCAGTTCTTC	CASSSSRGGLAGRNNEQFF
-	TRBV5-1	TRBJ1-1	16	-	TGCGCCAGCGGCTTGGCTCCAGAGGGACCGAACACTGAAGCTTTCTTT	CASGLAPEGPNTEAFF
TRBD2	TRBV6-2/TRBV6-3	TRBJ2-3	18	-	TGTGCCAGCAGTTACCCGGTCCGACGAGCGGGGGACACAGATACGCAGTATTTT	CASSYPVRRAGDTDTQYF
-	TRBV7-6	TRBJ1-3	16	-	TGTGCCAGCAGCTCCCACCCTGACGTGCGAAGAAACACCATATATTTT	CASSSHPDVRRNTIYF
TRBD1	TRBV7-9	TRBJ2-7	17	-	TGTGCCAGCAGCTCGACGACGGTAGGACAGGAGGTTGGCGAGCAGTACTTC	CASSSTTVGQEVGEQYF
TRBD1	TRBV6-2/TRBV6-3	TRBJ2-1	15	few	TGTGCCAGCAGTTTCAGGGGGCAGTCCTACAATGAGCAGTTCTTC	CASSFRGQSYNEQFF
-	TRBV14	TRBJ2-7	15	-	TGTGCCAGCAGCCAAGACGGAGGGGGCCTCGACGAGCAGTACTTC	CASSQDGGGLDEQYF
TRBD1	TRBV25-1	TRBJ2-7	17	-	TGTGCCAGCAGTGAATATCCCCGACAGGGTAACCCCTACGAGCAGTACTTC	CASSEYPRQGNPYEQYF
TRBD2	TRBV20-1	TRBJ2-3	16	-	TGCAGTGCAACCGGGACTAGCGGGGGGAGCACAGATACGCAGTATTTT	CSATGTSGGSTDTQYF
-	TRBV4-1	TRBJ1-5	14	few	TGCGCCAGCAGCCAAGCGGAGGGCAATCAGCCCCAGCATTTT	CASSQAEGNQPQHF
TRBD1	TRBV7-2	TRBJ1-2	20	-	TGTGCCAGCACCAGACGGACAGGGGGAAACATCAATCAACAGAACTATGGCTACACCTTC	CASTRRTGGNINQQNYGYTF
TRBD1	TRBV27	TRBJ1-2	15	few	TGTGCCAGCAGTCCCTACTCCGGGACAGGGACGGGCTACACCTTC	CASSPYSGTGTGYTF
-	TRBV15	TRBJ2-6	15	many	TGTGCCACCAGCAGAGATCTGGCTGGGGCCAACGTCCTGACTTTC	CATSRDLAGANVLTF
-	TRBV7-2	TRBJ2-1	14	-	TGTGCCAGCAATAACCCCAGTGGGGCTTATGAGCAGTTCTTC	CASNNPSGAYEQFF
TRBD2	TRBV12-3/TRBV12-4	TRBJ2-5	15	-	TGTGCCAGCAGACTTGGGACTAGCGGAGGAGAGACCCAGTACTTC	CASRLGTSGGETQYF
-	TRBV12-3/TRBV12-4	TRBJ2-1	16	-	TGTGCCAGCAGTTTCCCCCAGGGTGGGACGCACAATGAGCAGTTCTTC	CASSFPQGGTHNEQFF
-	TRBV27	TRBJ2-6	14	-	TGTGCCAGCAGTTTGCAAAATGGGGCCGACGTCCTGACTTTC	CASSLQNGADVLTF
-	TRBV11-3	TRBJ1-2	13	-	TGTGCCAGCAGGATCTGGACAGACCTTGGCTACACCTTC	CASRIWTDLGYTF
TRBD1	TRBV4-3	TRBJ2-1	15	few	TGCGCCAGCAGCCAAGTAAGGACAGGGGGCAATGAGCAGTTCTTC	CASSQVRTGGNEQFF
-	TRBV7-3	TRBJ2-7	14	many	TGTGCCAGCAGCTATGGGGCAGGTTCCTACGAGCAGTACTTC	CASSYGAGSYEQYF
-	TRBV12-3/TRBV12-4	TRBJ2-1	13	-	TGTGCCAGCAGGTACTCCTTAAGTGATGAGCAGTTCTTC	CASRYSLSDEQFF
-	TRBV20-1	TRBJ2-7	16	-	TGCAGTGCGTCTGCGGACATATCGACCAGTTACAATGAGCAGTACTTC	CSASADISTSYNEQYF
-	TRBV20-1	TRBJ1-1	16	-	TGCAGTGCTGACCCGTTGGTCGGCGGAAAGAACACTGAAGCTTTCTTT	CSADPLVGGKNTEAFF